Included here is one T cell receptor (beta chain) sequence, with context. What it binds is unknown. Every patient was affected by relapse after autologous stem cell transplantation, while exposure to brentuximab vedotin was not uniform. This CDR3 has 16 residues. V shed 10 bases and J 5 bases; nucleotides not matched to a gene: 19. The data were taken from a study of PD-1 blockade in classical Hodgkin lymphoma. Study context: Nivolumab dosing for patients was 3 mg/kg, administered intravenously every 2 weeks.

Assay: immunoSEQ multiplex PCR; the TCRdb copy retains only in-frame clones and omits some. The sample includes roughly 150,000 clones, about four fifths seen only once; the top ten take roughly 9.8%. General study results and limits: Only CD4+ TCR diversity, not CD8+, had risen significantly by C4D1.

Material: peripheral blood mononuclear cells (PBMCs), obtained before the second cycle of nivolumab. V usage is TRBV5-3 and J usage is TRBJ1-2; 8 bases align to TRBD1. TRBV5-3 is an open reading frame whose function is uncertain. This receptor was taken from a human donor with classical Hodgkin lymphoma. The CDR3 DNA is TGTGCCCCGAGATTTTGCAGACAGGGGAAACCTTATGGCTACACCTTC. Residues: CAPRFCRQGKPYGYTF.